Sequencing of this TCR beta chain was carried out in a study of T cells after yellow fever vaccination. Study-level results: Clonotype sharing between CD4 and CD8 compartments was small.

This clonotype was seen at least ten times. Its antigen is not identified. TCRdb re-called the 5' RACE reads with MiXCR, one entry per CDR3 protein. Of a few hundred thousand distinct CDR3 sequences in the sample, over 3% were seen once. Germline V lookup: CDR1 SGHTA, CDR2 FQGTGA. CDR3 length equals 15 residues. Between the trimmed V and J ends, which lost 2 bases and 2 bases, there was a span of 13 bases. This TCR came from a young man who received the YFV17D yellow fever vaccine. The sequencing used PBMCs, collected 15 days after the yellow fever booster vaccination. The chain is built from TRBV7-3 and TRBJ2-7; D is unresolved. The CDR3 DNA is TGTGCCAGCAGCTTATCCCCCGGCGACCCCTACGAGCAGTACTTC. Translated: CASSLSPGDPYEQYF.